This T cell receptor (beta chain) was sequenced in a study of T cell responses to AZD1222 COVID-19 vaccine. Study results and caveats: Reportedly, close to half of spike-specific TCRs are directed against unmutated variant regions. Possibly, clonal diversity was underestimated; donors were largely white British and included more females.

Produced via immunoSEQ multiplex PCR; TCRdb's table is partial and in-frame only. This table holds approximately 180,000 clones, 70% to 90% found once. Notes on this clone: Its antigen is still unknown.

The source is an adult in good health. The material was peripheral blood, obtained on day 0 of AZD1222 vaccination.

The CDR3 is CASSPRGHVSGNTIYF. DNA of the CDR3: TGTGCCAGCAGCCCTCGGGGGCATGTGTCTGGAAACACCATATATTTT. The chain links TRBV6-2 or TRBV6-3 to TRBJ1-3; perhaps TRBD1 as D (6 bases). CDR3 length: 16 amino acids. In germline, CDR1 is MNHEY, CDR2 SVGEGT. V lost 6 bases and J 1 base, leaving 16 bases between the germline ends.